Below, 8 T cell receptor beta chains from the same sample are listed, as sequenced in a study of OX40 agonist ivuxolimab in advanced cancers. Generated by immunoSEQ multiplex PCR, the TCRdb table keeps only in-frame clones and is missing some. The table shows around 89,000 clones, with roughly 90% occurring only once. The sequenced sample was CD4+ or CD8+ T cells sorted from blood, obtained in a trial of the OX40 agonist ivuxolimab. These TCRs come from an adult with an advanced solid tumor such as melanoma, head and neck, liver or kidney cancer.

The count of this clone is one. The CDR3 DNA follows: TGTGCCAGCAGAATACCGGGAGAGAACACCGGGGAGCTGTTTTTT. Translated, it gives CASRIPGENTGELFF. The J gene is TRBJ2-2, the V gene TRBV28; TRBD2 is a possible D gene (6 bases). Trimming cost V 6 bases and J 1 base, with 12 bases left between them. Germline assignment: CDR1 MDHEN and CDR2 SYDVKM. The CDR3 sequence is 15 residues long.

The rearrangement joins TRBV5-4 to TRBJ2-5; the match to TRBD2 covers 13 bases. This CDR3 is built from 16 residues. V lost 2 bases, J lost 5 bases, and 6 bases stayed unmatched. Germline assignment: CDR1 SGHNT and CDR2 YYREEE (reference sequence). The CDR3 is CASSFGLAGVGETQYF. The CDR3 DNA follows: TGTGCCAGCAGCTTTGGACTAGCGGGAGTCGGGGAGACCCAGTACTTC.

The chain links TRBV5-1 to TRBJ2-3; 15 bases are shared with TRBD2. With 4 bases clipped from V and 3 bases from J, the junction kept 3 bases outside the gene matches. The CDR3 totals 16 residues. Germline lookup yields CDR1 SGHRS and CDR2 YFSETQ. The CDR3 is CASSPGLAGGTDTQYF. CDR3 DNA: TGCGCCAGCAGCCCCGGACTAGCGGGGGGGACAGATACGCAGTATTTT.

The genes are TRBV7-2 and TRBJ2-7; tentatively, D is TRBD2 (6 bases). The V gene's germline CDR1 is SGHTA and CDR2 FQGNSA. V was trimmed by 5 bases and J by 3 bases, leaving 17 bases between them. The CDR3 runs 15 residues. The CDR3 bases are TGTGCCAGCAGCACTTCCGGGACTGGGGTCTACGAGCAGTACTTC. Protein product: CASSTSGTGVYEQYF. Combining the CDR3 with reference TRBV7-2 and TRBJ2-7 gives the whole variable domain GAGVSQSPSNKVTEKGKDVELRCDPISGHTALYWYRQSLGQGLEFLIYFQGNSAPDKSGLPSDRFSAERTGGSVSTLTIQRTQQEDSAVYLCASSTSGTGVYEQYFGPGTRLTVT.

V and J are TRBV5-1 and TRBJ2-5; D remains unclear. Between the trimmed V and J ends, which lost 1 base and 5 bases, there was a span of 18 bases. CDR1 and CDR2 (germline): SGHRS, YFSETQ. The CDR3 has 16 amino acids. The CDR3 sequence: CASSLLAASPEETQYF. The CDR3 DNA reads as TGCGCCAGCAGCTTGTTAGCAGCTTCGCCTGAGGAGACCCAGTACTTC.

This chain uses TRBV4-1 with TRBJ1-1, with D unresolved. Germline CDR1 MGHRA, CDR2 YSYEKL. Trimming removed 2 bases from V and 4 bases from J, with 5 bases in between. This CDR3 spans 12 amino acids. This CDR3 is CASSQPGTEAFF. CDR3 DNA: TGCGCCAGCAGCCAACCCGGCACTGAAGCTTTCTTT.

This chain links TRBV29-1 with TRBJ2-3; tentative D call: TRBD1 (5 bases). Trimming cost V 6 bases and J 5 bases, with 21 bases left between them. CDR3 length: 15 amino acids. Germline CDR1 SQVTM, CDR2 ANQGSEA. Written as DNA, the CDR3 is TGCAGCGTATCGGGCAGGGAAGGTCCACAAGATACGCAGTATTTT. As protein: CSVSGREGPQDTQYF.

V and J are TRBV18 and TRBJ1-1; no firm D call. Germline V CDR1 and CDR2: KGHSH, LQKENI. Trimming removed 0 bases at V and 11 bases at J, with 16 bases between. This CDR3 region has 14 residues. CDR3 region: CASSPPGRGPGAFF. The CDR3 DNA reads TGTGCCAGCTCACCACCCGGACGAGGGCCGGGGGCTTTCTTT.